Below are 19 T cell receptor beta chains sequenced from a single sample in a study of Ad26.COV2.S vaccination and SARS-CoV-2 variants. Stated treatment: some 20 received Ad26.COV2.S at low or high dose, single or two shots; 5 received placebo; per-sample allocation not given. Material that was analyzed had been drawn on day 63 after the first vaccine or placebo injection. TCRdb keeps only in-frame clones here, not all; method: immunoSEQ multiplex PCR. Here the sample spans about 350,000 clones, around 86% being singletons. Source: peripheral blood, taken in a trial of Ad26.COV2.S vaccine versus placebo. The receptors were gathered from a person between 18 and 59 years old who received the Ad26.COV2.S COVID-19 vaccine or a placebo.

J is TRBJ2-1 and V is TRBV7-2, with D perhaps matching TRBD1 or TRBD2 (5 bases each). V gave up 0 bases and J gave up 5 bases, with 8 bases separating them. The germline gives CDR1 SGHTA, CDR2 FQGNSA. There are 14 residues in the CDR3. The CDR3: CASSLAGRDNEQFF. The CDR3 region has the DNA TGTGCCAGCAGCTTAGCGGGACGGGACAATGAGCAGTTCTTC.

The genes are TRBV4-2 and TRBJ2-7; 7 bases fit TRBD2. CDR1 and CDR2 from the germline V gene are LGHNA and YNFKEQ. J was trimmed by 2 bases and V by 6 bases; bases with no gene match: 13. The CDR3 loop spans 16 amino acids. The CDR3 protein is CASSPSGRIRTYEQYF. For the CDR3, the DNA is TGTGCCAGCAGTCCCTCCGGGAGGATTAGGACCTACGAGCAGTACTTC.

This clone was picked up a small number of times. The chain is built from TRBV4-2 and TRBJ1-5; no definite D call. Per germline, CDR1 LGHNA and CDR2 YNFKEQ. The V end lost 0 bases, the J end lost 6 bases, and 12 bases lay between the germline ends. The CDR3 length is 15 residues. In DNA form, the CDR3 reads TGTGCCAGCAGCCAAGATGTGGACTTAGGTCAGCCCCAGCATTTT. Protein product: CASSQDVDLGQPQHF.

For the CDR3, the DNA is TGTGCCAGCAGCACAGGGACCGGAGAAAAACTGTTTTTT. Its protein product is CASSTGTGEKLFF. The V call is TRBV3-1 (or the pseudogene TRBV3-2), the J call TRBJ1-4, with a weak D call TRBD1 (6 bases). Germline V lookup: CDR1 LGHDT, CDR2 YNNKEL (reference sequence). This CDR3 spans 13 amino acids. Between the trimmed V and J ends, which lost 5 bases and 8 bases, there was a span of 12 bases.

V is TRBV28 and J is TRBJ2-1; 16 bases line up with TRBD2. Germline CDR1 is MDHEN and CDR2 is SYDVKM. CDR3 size: 20 residues. V was pared by 7 bases and J by 3 bases, with 15 bases of the junction left unmatched. This chain's CDR3 is CASTSSFPGLAGGYYNEQFF. CDR3 in DNA: TGTGCCAGCACTTCATCTTTCCCGGGACTAGCGGGGGGGTACTACAATGAGCAGTTCTTC.

V usage is TRBV5-1 and J usage is TRBJ2-7; either TRBD1 or TRBD2 may fit D (6 bases each). Germline V gives CDR1 SGHRS, CDR2 YFSETQ. The CDR3 totals 14 residues. Trimming left V 5 bases short and J 3 bases short, with 15 bases between. The CDR3 sequence is CASSSGGRGYEQYF. CDR3 nucleotides: TGCGCCAGCAGTTCCGGGGGCAGGGGCTACGAGCAGTACTTC.

The rearrangement links TRBV3-1 (or the pseudogene TRBV3-2) to TRBJ2-1; 8 nucleotides agree with TRBD2. The germline CDR1 and CDR2 sequences are LGHDT and YNNKEL (reference sequence). The CDR3 has 15 residues. Trimming took 4 bases from V and 2 from J; bases not matched to a gene: 4. CDR3 sequence (DNA): TGTGCCAGCAGCCCGGGGGGGCGCCCCTACAATGAGCAGTTCTTC. Its translation is CASSPGGRPYNEQFF.

The chain has TRBV4-2 and TRBJ1-5; D not certain. The germline gives CDR1 LGHNA, CDR2 YNFKEQ. V lost 2 bases, J lost 0 bases, and 8 bases lay in between. This CDR3 region has 15 residues. CDR3 region: CASSQTRNSNQPQHF. The DNA for the CDR3 is TGTGCCAGCAGCCAAACCCGAAATAGCAATCAGCCCCAGCATTTT.

This clone has only one observation. V usage is TRBV3-1 (or the pseudogene TRBV3-2) and J usage is TRBJ1-4; D may be TRBD1 (6 bases). The CDR3 covers 15 residues. The V end was cut by 6 bases, the J end by 5 bases, with 16 bases between. Germline V lookup: CDR1 LGHDT, CDR2 YNNKEL (reference sequence). The CDR3 loop is CASRPTGQINEKLFF. The CDR3 nucleotides read TGTGCCAGCAGGCCAACCGGACAGATCAATGAAAAACTGTTTTTT.

The sample holds a few counts of this clone. The J gene is TRBJ1-3, the V gene TRBV5-1, with 9 bases fitting TRBD1. Germline V gives CDR1 SGHRS, CDR2 YFSETQ. This CDR3 contains 14 residues. Trimming removed 4 bases from V and 2 bases from J; junction bases left unmatched: 1. CDR3 bases: TGCGCCAGCAGCCGGGACAGGGCTGGAAACACCATATATTTT. Protein sequence: CASSRDRAGNTIYF.

This sequence joins TRBV27 and TRBJ2-1, with D uncertain. This CDR3 has 13 amino acids. The V and J ends lost 2 bases and 7 bases respectively, with 9 bases between them. The germline V gene has CDR1 MNHEY and CDR2 SMNVEV (reference sequence). This CDR3 is CASSLNRINEQFF. CDR3 sequence (DNA): TGTGCCAGCAGTTTAAACAGAATAAATGAGCAGTTCTTC.

This clone has just a few counts. The V call is TRBV29-1, the J call TRBJ2-3; D gene unclear. Trimming removed 3 bases from V and 2 bases from J, with 9 bases in between. The CDR3 extends over 13 amino acids. Looked up from germline, CDR1 is SQVTM and CDR2 is ANQGSEA. CDR3 coding DNA: TGCAGCGTTGAGCCCGGCCACACAGATACGCAGTATTTT. As protein: CSVEPGHTDTQYF.

This chain connects TRBV28 to TRBJ2-2; 12 nucleotides line up with TRBD1. The CDR3 totals 19 residues. With V trimmed by 6 bases and J by 3 bases, 14 bases remained unmatched. The germline V gene encodes CDR1 MDHEN and CDR2 SYDVKM. The CDR3 sequence is CASSRIGGQGASDTGELFF. CDR3 nucleotides: TGTGCCAGCAGCCGGATCGGGGGACAGGGGGCGAGCGACACCGGGGAGCTGTTTTTT.

The chain recombines TRBV7-9 with TRBJ1-2; a weak D match, TRBD1 (5 bases). The germline V gene has CDR1 SEHNR and CDR2 FQNEAQ (reference sequence). V lost 1 base to trimming and J lost 0 bases, with 12 bases between them. The CDR3 has 16 residues. Here the CDR3 DNA reads TGTGCCAGCAGCTTAGTTCTACAGGTAGCTAACTATGGCTACACCTTC. Its translation is CASSLVLQVANYGYTF.

This chain uses TRBV4-1 with TRBJ1-6, with unresolved D. There are 16 residues in the CDR3. Germline CDR1 MGHRA, CDR2 YSYEKL. Trimming left V 0 bases short and J 6 bases short, with 12 bases between. CDR3 sequence (DNA): TGCGCCAGCAGCCAAGAGATAGACCTGAGTAATTCACCCCTCCACTTT. Its translation is CASSQEIDLSNSPLHF.

The CDR3 sequence is CASSFWGGGYEQYF. CDR3 in DNA: TGTGCCAGCAGTTTCTGGGGGGGCGGCTACGAGCAGTACTTC. The chain employs TRBV5-4 and TRBJ2-7; perhaps TRBD2 as D (7 bases). Germline V gene data show CDR1 as SGHNT and CDR2 as YYREEE (reference sequence). Trimming shortened V by 5 bases and J by 3 bases, and 15 bases separated the two germline ends. The CDR3 consists of 14 residues.

CDR3 DNA sequence: TGTGCCAGCACCCTCAAGGGGCAGGTGGGGGAAAAACTGTTTTTT. It is translated as CASTLKGQVGEKLFF. The chain uses TRBV3-1 (or the pseudogene TRBV3-2) and TRBJ1-4; D may be TRBD1 (5 bases). Germline V gene sequence: CDR1 LGHDT, CDR2 YNNKEL (reference sequence). CDR3 length equals 15 residues. Trimming took off 7 bases at V and 8 bases at J, with 20 bases between the two ends.

For this clone: The identical CDR3 is also encoded by other nucleotide sequences in the sample. The chain employs TRBV3-1 (or the pseudogene TRBV3-2) and TRBJ1-1; D remains unclear. Per the germline V gene, CDR1 is LGHDT and CDR2 is YNNKEL (reference sequence). With 0 bases removed from V and 4 bases from J, the gap between germline ends came to 6 bases. The CDR3 extends over 13 amino acids. The DNA for the CDR3 is TGTGCCAGCAGCCAAGATCGGTCCACTGAAGCTTTCTTT. This sequence encodes CASSQDRSTEAFF.

This clone was picked up one time. The CDR3 region is CASSSQGWNQPQHF. The DNA of the CDR3 is TGTGCCAGCAGTTCACAGGGATGGAACCAGCCCCAGCATTTT. This sequence joins TRBV28 and TRBJ1-5, with D possibly matching TRBD1 (6 bases). Germline V gene sequence: CDR1 MDHEN, CDR2 SYDVKM. CDR3 length: 14 residues. V lost 4 bases and J lost 7, with 14 bases in between.